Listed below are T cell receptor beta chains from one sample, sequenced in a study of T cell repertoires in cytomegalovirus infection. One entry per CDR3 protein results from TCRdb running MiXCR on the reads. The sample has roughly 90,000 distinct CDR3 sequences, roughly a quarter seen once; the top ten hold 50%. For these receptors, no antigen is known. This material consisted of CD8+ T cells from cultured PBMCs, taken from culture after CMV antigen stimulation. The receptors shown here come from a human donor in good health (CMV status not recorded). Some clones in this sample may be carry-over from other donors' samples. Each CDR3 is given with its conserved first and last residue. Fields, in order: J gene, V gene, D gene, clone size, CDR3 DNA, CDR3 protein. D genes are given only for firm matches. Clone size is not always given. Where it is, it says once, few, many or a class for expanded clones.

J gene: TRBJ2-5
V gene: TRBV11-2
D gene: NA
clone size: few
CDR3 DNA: TGTGCCAGCAGCTCCCAGGGGCAGGGACAAGAGACCCAGTACTTC
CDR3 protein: CASSSQGQGQETQYF

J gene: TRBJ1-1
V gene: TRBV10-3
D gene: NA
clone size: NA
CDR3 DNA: TGTGCCATCAGTGAGTCGAATGGAAGGGAAGCTTTCTTT
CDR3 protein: CAISESNGREAFF

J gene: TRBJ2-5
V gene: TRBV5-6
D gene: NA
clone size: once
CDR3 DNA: TGTGCCAGCAGCGGCGGCCAGGGAGGCGAGGGCCAAGAGACCCAGTACTTC
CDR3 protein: CASSGGQGGEGQETQYF

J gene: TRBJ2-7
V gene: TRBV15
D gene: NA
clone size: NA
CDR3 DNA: TGTGCCACCAGCGTGCAGCGAGCCTCGGGGTACTACGAGCAGTACTTC
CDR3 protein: CATSVQRASGYYEQYF

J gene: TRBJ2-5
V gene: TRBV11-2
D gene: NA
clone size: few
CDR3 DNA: TGTGCCAGCAGCTTAGAAATGGCAGGATCGCAAGGGACCCAGTACTTC
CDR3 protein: CASSLEMAGSQGTQYF

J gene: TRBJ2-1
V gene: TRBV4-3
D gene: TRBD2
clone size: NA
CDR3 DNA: TGCGCCAGCAGCCAACGCGGGGGGTATGAGCAGTTCTTC
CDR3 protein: CASSQRGGYEQFF

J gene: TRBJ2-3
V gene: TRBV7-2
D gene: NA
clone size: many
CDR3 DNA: TGTGCCAGCAGCTTAGGGGGGCGGGAAGATACGCAGTATTTT
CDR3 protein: CASSLGGREDTQYF

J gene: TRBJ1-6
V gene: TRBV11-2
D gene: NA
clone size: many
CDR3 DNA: TGTGCCAGCAGCTTAGAGTACAGTTCACCCCTCCACTTT
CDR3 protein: CASSLEYSSPLHF

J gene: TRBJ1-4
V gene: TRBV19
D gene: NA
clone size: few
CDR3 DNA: TGTGCCAGTAAAAGAGGGGTTGCAACTAATGAAAAACTGTTTTTT
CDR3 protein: CASKRGVATNEKLFF

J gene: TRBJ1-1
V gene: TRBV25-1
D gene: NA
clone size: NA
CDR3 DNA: TGTGCCAGCAGTGAATATATAGGGGGGCAGGATGAAGCTTTCTTT
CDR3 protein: CASSEYIGGQDEAFF

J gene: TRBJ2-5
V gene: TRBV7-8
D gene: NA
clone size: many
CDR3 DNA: TGTGCCAGCAGCTTACCTAGGGGGGGGGCGGAGGAGACCCAGTACTTC
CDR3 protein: CASSLPRGGAEETQYF

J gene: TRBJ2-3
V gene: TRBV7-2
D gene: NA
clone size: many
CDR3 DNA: TGTGCCAGCAGCTTACGAGACTCCAGCACAGATACGCAGTATTTT
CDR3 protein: CASSLRDSSTDTQYF

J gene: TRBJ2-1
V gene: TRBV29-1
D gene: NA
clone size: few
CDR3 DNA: TGCAGCGTTGTTGCCATTCAGTATGAGCAGTTCTTC
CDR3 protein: CSVVAIQYEQFF

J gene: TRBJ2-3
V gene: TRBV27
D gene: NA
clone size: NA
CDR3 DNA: TGTGCCAGCAGTTTGGGGGGAGTCGGGTCGGATACGCAGTATTTT
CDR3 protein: CASSLGGVGSDTQYF

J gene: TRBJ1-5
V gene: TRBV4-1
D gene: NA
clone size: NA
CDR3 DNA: TGCGCCAGCAGCCATCCCCCCGGGACCCCCGTGGGTCAGCCCCAGCATTTT
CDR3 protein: CASSHPPGTPVGQPQHF

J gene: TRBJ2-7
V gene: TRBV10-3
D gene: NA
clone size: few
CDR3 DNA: TGTGCCATCAGTGAGTACAGCGGGCTCTCCTACGAGCAGTACTTC
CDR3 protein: CAISEYSGLSYEQYF

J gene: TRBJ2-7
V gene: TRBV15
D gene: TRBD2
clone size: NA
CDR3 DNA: TGTGCCACCAGCAGAGATGCAGGACTAGCGGGAGGGCCCGTCGAGCAGTACTTC
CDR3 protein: CATSRDAGLAGGPVEQYF

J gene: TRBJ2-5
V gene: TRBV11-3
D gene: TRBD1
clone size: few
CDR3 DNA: TGTGCCAGCAGCTACGGGACAGGGGAAAGAGAGACCCAGTACTTC
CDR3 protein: CASSYGTGERETQYF

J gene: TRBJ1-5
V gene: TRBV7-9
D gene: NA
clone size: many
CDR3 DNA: TGTGCCAGCAGCTCGGACCACAGGCGCCCATCCAATCAGCCCCAGCATTTT
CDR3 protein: CASSSDHRRPSNQPQHF

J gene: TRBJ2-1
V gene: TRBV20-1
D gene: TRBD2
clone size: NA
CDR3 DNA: TGCAGTGCTAGGGCTAACATACTAGCGGGGGGCAGTCGCGATGAGCAGTTCTTC
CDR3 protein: CSARANILAGGSRDEQFF

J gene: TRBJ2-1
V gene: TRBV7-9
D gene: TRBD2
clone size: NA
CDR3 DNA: TGTGCCAGCAGCTTAGGGTGGGTGGCTAGCGGGGGGAATGAGCAGTTCTTC
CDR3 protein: CASSLGWVASGGNEQFF

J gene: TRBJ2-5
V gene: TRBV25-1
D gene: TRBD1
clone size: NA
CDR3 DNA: TGTGCCAGCAGTGCACGCCCGACAGGGCGGCAAGAGACCCAGTACTTC
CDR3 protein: CASSARPTGRQETQYF

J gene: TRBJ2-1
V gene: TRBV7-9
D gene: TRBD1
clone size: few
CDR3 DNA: TGTGCCAGCAGCTTAGAGGGGGCTGGTGCTGAGCAGTTCTTC
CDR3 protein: CASSLEGAGAEQFF

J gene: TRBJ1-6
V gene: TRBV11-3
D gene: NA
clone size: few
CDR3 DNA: TGTGCCAGCAGCTTAGACGAGCGATACATCAGCTCACCCCTCCACTTT
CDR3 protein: CASSLDERYISSPLHF

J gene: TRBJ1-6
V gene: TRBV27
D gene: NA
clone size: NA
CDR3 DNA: TGTGCCAGCAGTTTCGAGGGGTCACCCCTCCACTTT
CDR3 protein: CASSFEGSPLHF

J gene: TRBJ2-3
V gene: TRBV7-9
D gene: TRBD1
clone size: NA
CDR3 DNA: TGTGCCAGCAGAGGAGGACAGGGGGTGGATACGCAGTATTTT
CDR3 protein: CASRGGQGVDTQYF

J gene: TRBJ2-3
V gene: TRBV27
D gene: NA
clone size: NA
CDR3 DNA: TGTGCCAGCAGTCTCCTGGGGGAAGTAACAGATACGCAGTATTTT
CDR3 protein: CASSLLGEVTDTQYF

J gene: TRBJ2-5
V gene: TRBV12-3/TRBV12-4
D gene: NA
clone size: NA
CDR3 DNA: TGTGCCAGCAGTTTAACGGGGGTTAGCGACCCCGGAGAGACCCAGTACTTC
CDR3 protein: CASSLTGVSDPGETQYF

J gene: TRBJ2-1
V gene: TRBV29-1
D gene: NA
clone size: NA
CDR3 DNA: TGCAGCGTTGGGACAACCTACAATGAGCAGTTCTTC
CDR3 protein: CSVGTTYNEQFF

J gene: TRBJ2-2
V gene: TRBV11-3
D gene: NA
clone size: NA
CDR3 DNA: TGTGCCAGCAGCTTAGGAGGGTTTAACACCGGGGAGCTGTTTTTT
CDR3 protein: CASSLGGFNTGELFF

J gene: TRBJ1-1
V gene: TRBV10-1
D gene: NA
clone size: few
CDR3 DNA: TGCGCCAGCAGTGAGTCGAGGAACACTGAAGCTTTCTTT
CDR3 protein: CASSESRNTEAFF

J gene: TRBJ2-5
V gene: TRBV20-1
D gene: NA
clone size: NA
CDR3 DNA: TGCAGTGCTAGAGATCTAGATAGTGGTGTAAGAGGGCTCCAAGAGACCCAGTACTTC
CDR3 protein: CSARDLDSGVRGLQETQYF

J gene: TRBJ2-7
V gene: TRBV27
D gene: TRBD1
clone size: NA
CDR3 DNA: TGTGCCAGCAGTTCGGGACAGGGGGCCTACGAGCAGTACTTC
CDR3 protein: CASSSGQGAYEQYF

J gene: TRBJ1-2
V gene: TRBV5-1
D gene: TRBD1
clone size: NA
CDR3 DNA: TGCGCCAGCAGCTCGGAACAGGGGGGATATGGCTACACCTTC
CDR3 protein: CASSSEQGGYGYTF

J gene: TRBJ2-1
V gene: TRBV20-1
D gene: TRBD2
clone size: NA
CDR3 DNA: TGCAGTGCTAGAGACTCTAGCGGGAGGCTACTAGGGATGACCAATGAGCAGTTCTTC
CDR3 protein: CSARDSSGRLLGMTNEQFF

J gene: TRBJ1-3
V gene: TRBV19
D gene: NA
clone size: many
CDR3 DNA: TGTGCCAGTAGTATAGCTGGACCGAACACCATATATTTT
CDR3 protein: CASSIAGPNTIYF

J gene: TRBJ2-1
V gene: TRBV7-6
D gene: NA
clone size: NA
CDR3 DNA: TGTGCCAGCAGCCCTAGGGGCGGGACCGCCCGCAATGAGCAGTTCTTC
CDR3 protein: CASSPRGGTARNEQFF

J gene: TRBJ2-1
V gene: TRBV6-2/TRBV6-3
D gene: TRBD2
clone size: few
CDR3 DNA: TGTGCCAGCAGAGATAGCGGGGGGTACAATGAGCAGTTCTTC
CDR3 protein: CASRDSGGYNEQFF

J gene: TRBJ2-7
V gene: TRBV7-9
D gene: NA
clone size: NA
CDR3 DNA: TGTGCCAGCAGCTTTGAAGACTACGAGCAGTACTTC
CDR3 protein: CASSFEDYEQYF

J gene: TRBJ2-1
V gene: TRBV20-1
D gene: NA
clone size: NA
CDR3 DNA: TGCAGTGCTAGAGAGGTAGGGAATGAGCAGTTCTTC
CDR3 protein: CSAREVGNEQFF

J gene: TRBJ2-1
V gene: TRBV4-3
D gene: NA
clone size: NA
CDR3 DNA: TGCGCCAGCAGCCAAGGCACTGACTCCTACAATGAGCAGTTCTTC
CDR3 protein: CASSQGTDSYNEQFF

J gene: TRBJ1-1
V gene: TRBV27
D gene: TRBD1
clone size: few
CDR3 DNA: TGTGCCAGCAAATTCCTGACAAACAGGGGATCCATGAACACTGAAGCTTTCTTT
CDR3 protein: CASKFLTNRGSMNTEAFF

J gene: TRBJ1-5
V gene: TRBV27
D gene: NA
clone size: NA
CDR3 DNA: TGTGCCAGCGGGCATCACAGGGCTGAAAGCAATCAGCCCCAGCATTTT
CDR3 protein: CASGHHRAESNQPQHF

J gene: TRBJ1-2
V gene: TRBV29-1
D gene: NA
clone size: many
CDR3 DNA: TGCAGCGTTGAAGAGTGGGGATCCGCTAACTATGGCTACACCTTC
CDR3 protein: CSVEEWGSANYGYTF

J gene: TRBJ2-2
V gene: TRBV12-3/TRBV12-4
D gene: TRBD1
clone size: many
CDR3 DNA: TGTGCCAGCACCTCCCCGGGACAGTCCCCCGGGGAGCTGTTTTTT
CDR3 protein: CASTSPGQSPGELFF

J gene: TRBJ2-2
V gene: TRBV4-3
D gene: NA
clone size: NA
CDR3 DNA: TGCGCCAGCAGCCAAGCGGAGGCGGGTTCGGGCACCGGGGAGCTGTTTTTT
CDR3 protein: CASSQAEAGSGTGELFF

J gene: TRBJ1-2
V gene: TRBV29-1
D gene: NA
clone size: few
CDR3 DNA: TGCAGCGTTTCTCTGAACTATGGCTACACCTTC
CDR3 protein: CSVSLNYGYTF

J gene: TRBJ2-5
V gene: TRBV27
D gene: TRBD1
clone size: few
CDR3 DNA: TGTGCCAGCAGTTCGTTGGGACAGACCCAAGAGACCCAGTACTTC
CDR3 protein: CASSSLGQTQETQYF

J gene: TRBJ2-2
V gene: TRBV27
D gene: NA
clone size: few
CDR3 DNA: TGTGCCAGCAGTTTATCTCGGGGGGACAGCCTGACCGGGGAGCTGTTTTTT
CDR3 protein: CASSLSRGDSLTGELFF

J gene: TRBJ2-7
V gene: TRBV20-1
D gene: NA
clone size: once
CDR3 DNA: TGCAGTGCTAGAGATCCGGCGGGCAGCTACGAGCAGTACTTC
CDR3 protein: CSARDPAGSYEQYF

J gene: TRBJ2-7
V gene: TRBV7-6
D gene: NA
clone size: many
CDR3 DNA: TGTGCCAGCAGCCCCGGCAGGGGCACTTTCTACGAGCAGTACTTC
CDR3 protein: CASSPGRGTFYEQYF

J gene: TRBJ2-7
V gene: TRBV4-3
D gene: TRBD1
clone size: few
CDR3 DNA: TGCGCCAGCAGCCAAGCCAGGACAGGGCGCGAGCAGTACTTC
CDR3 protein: CASSQARTGREQYF

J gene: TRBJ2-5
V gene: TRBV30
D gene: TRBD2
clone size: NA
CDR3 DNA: TGTGCCTGGAGTCCAACTAGCGCGACACGAGAGACCCAGTACTTC
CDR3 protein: CAWSPTSATRETQYF

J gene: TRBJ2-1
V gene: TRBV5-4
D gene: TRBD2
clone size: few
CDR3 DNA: TGTGCCAGCAGCTATGGACTAGCGGGCAACAATGAGCAGTTCTTC
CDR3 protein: CASSYGLAGNNEQFF

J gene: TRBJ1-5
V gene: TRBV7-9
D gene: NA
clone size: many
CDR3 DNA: TGTGCCAGCAGCCACGGACGGGATCAGCCCCAGCATTTT
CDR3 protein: CASSHGRDQPQHF